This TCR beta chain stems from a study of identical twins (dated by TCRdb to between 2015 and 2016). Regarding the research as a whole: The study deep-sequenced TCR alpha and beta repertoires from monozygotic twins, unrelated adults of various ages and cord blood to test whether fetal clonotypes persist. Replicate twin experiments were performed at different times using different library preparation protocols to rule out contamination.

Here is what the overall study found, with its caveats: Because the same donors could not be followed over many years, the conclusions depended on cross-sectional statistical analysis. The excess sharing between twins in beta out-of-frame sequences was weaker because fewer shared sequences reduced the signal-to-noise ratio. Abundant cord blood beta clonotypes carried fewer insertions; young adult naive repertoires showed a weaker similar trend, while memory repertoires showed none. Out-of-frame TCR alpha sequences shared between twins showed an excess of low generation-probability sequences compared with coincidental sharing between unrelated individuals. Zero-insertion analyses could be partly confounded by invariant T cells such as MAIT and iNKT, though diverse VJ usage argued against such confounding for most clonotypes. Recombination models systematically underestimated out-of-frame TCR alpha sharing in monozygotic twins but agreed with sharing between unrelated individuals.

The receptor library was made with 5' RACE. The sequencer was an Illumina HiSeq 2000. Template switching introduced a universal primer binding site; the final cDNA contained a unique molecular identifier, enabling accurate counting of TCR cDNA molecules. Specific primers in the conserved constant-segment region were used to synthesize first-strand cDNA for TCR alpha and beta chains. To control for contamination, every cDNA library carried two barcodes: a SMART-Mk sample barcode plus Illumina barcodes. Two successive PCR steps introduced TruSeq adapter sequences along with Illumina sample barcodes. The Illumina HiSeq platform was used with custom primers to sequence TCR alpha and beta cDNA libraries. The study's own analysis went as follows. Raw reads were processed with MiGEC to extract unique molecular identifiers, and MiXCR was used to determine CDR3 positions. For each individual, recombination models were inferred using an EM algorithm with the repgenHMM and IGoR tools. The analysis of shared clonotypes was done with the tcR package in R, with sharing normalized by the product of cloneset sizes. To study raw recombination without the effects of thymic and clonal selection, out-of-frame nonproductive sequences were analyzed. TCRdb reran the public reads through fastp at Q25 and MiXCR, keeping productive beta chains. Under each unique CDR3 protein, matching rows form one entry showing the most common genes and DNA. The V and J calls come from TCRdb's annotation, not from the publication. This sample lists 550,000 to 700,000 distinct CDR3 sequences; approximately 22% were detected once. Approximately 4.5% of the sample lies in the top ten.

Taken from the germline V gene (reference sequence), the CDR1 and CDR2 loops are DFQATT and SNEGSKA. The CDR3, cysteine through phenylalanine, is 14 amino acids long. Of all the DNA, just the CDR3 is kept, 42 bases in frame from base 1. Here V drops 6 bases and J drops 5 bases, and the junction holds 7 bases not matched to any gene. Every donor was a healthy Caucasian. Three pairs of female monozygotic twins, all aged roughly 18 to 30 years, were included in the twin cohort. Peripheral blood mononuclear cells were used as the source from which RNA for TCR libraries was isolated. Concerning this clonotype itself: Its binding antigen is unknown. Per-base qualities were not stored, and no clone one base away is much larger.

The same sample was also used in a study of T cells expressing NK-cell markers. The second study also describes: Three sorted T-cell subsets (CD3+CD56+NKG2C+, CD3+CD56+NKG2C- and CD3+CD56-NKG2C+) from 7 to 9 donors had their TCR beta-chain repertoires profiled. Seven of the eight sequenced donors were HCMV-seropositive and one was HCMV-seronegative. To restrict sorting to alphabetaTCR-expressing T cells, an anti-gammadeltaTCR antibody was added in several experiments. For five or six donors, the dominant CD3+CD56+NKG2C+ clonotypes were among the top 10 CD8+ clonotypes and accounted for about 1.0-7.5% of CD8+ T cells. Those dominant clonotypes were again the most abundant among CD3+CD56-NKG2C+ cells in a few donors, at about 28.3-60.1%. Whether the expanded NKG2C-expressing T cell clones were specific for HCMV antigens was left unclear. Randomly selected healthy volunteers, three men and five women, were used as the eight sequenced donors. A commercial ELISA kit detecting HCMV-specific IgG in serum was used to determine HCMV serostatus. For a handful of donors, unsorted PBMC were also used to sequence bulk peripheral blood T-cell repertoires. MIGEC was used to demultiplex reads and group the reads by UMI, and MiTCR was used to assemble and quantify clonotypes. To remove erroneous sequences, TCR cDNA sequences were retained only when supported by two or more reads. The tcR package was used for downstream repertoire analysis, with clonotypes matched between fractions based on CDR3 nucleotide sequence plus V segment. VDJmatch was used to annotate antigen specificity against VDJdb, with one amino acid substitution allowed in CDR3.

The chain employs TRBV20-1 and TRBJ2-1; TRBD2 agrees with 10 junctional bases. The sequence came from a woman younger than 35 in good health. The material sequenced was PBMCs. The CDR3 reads CSATAGGLNNEQFF. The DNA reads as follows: TGCAGTGCAACAGCGGGAGGGCTGAACAATGAGCAGTTCTTC.